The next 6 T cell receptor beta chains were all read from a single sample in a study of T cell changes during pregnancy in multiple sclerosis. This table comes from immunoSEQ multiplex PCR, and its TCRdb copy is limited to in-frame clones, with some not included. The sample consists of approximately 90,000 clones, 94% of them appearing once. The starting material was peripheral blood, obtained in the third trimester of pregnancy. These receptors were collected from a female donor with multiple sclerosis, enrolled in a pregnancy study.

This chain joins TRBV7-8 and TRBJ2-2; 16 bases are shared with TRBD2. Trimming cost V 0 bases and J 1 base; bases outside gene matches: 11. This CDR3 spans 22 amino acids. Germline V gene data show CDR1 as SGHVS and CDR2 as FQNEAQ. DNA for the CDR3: TGTGCCAGCAGCTTAGCGCGATTACCAGGGACTAGCGGGAGGGGGAACACCGGGGAGCTGTTTTTT. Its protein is CASSLARLPGTSGRGNTGELFF.

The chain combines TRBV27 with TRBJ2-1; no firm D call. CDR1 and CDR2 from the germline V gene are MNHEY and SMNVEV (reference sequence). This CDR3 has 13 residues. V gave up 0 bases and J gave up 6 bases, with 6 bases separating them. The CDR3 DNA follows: TGTGCCAGCAGTTTATCGTCGGTCAATGAGCAGTTCTTC. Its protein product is CASSLSSVNEQFF.

The CDR3 is CASSLGGAPGYTF. In DNA, the CDR3 is TGTGCCAGCAGCTTGGGGGGGGCGCCCGGCTACACCTTC. The chain links TRBV7-9 to TRBJ1-2, with D tentatively TRBD1 (6 bases). CDR1 is SEHNR, CDR2 FQNEAQ, per germline (reference sequence). Trimming stripped 3 bases from V and 8 bases from J, with 13 bases between. The CDR3 is 13 amino acids.

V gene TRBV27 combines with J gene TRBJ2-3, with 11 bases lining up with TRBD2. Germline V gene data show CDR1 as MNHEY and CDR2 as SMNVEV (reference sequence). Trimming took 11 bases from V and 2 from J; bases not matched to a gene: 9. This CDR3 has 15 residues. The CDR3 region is CAAGDSGRATDTQYF. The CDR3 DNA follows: TGTGCCGCAGGGGATAGCGGGAGGGCCACAGATACGCAGTATTTT.

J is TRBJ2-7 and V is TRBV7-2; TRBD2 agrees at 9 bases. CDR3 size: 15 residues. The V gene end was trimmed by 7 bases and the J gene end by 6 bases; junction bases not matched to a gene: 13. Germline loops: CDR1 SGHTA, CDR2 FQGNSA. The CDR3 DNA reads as TGTGCCAGCACCCAGAAGGTAGCGGGAGTGTTCGAGCAGTACTTC. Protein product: CASTQKVAGVFEQYF.

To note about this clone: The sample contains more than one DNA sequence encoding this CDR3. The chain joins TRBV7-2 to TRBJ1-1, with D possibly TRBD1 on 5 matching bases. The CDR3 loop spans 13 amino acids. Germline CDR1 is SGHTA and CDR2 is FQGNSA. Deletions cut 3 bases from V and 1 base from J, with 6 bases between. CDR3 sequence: CASSFQGNTEAFF. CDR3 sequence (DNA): TGTGCCAGCAGCTTCCAGGGGAACACTGAAGCTTTCTTT.